The T cell receptor beta chain described here comes from a study of blood T cell repertoires in COVID-19. V was pared by 1 base and J by 1 base, with 10 bases between. Germline V CDR1 and CDR2: MDHEN, SYDVKM. This CDR3 contains 15 residues. Libraries were prepared by immunoSEQ multiplex PCR; TCRdb keeps only in-frame clonotypes and omits some of them. This table holds approximately 490,000 clones, roughly 90% found once. What the recovered Cohort 3 donors had was two negative PCRs, clearance, or symptom resolution. The clonotype comes from a woman aged 18-35 years who had recovered from COVID-19. The sample comprised PBMCs or T cells enriched from blood (not recorded which). The chain carries TRBV28 and TRBJ1-1, with D perhaps TRBD1 (6 bases). The CDR3 protein is CASSLFRTENTEAFF. CDR3 DNA sequence: TGTGCCAGCAGTTTATTCAGGACAGAGAACACTGAAGCTTTCTTT.